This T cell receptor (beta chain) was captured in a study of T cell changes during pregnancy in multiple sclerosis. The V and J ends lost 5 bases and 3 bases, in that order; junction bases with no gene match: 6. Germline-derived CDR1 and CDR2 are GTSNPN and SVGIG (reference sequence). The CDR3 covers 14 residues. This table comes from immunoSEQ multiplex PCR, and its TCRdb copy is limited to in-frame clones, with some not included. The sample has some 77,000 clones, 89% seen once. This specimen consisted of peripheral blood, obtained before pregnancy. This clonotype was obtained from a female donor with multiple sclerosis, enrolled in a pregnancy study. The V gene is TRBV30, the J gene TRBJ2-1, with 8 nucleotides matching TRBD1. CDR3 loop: CAWGQGWGYNEQFF. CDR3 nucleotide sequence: TGTGCCTGGGGACAGGGATGGGGCTACAATGAGCAGTTCTTC.